Below, one T cell receptor (beta chain) is given with its context. Its antigen is currently unknown. This entry comes from a study of OX40 agonist ivuxolimab in advanced cancers. Study information: Partial responses were achieved by three patients: one hepatocellular carcinoma, two cutaneous melanoma.

Overall study results and limits: In CD8+ T cells, expanded clones were on average more numerous than in CD4+. Partial responders treated at 0.1-3.0 mg/kg exhibited clonal expansion among the lowest measured.

The method was immunoSEQ multiplex PCR; TCRdb's version includes in-frame clones alone and lacks a portion of them. This table holds around 25,000 clones, about 88% found once. Sampled blood was obtained at baseline, cycle 4 day 1, and cycle 7 day 1. The sequences come from CD4+ or CD8+ T cells sorted from blood, collected in a trial of the OX40 agonist ivuxolimab. The receptor comes from an adult with an advanced solid tumor such as melanoma, head and neck, liver or kidney cancer.

The CDR3 DNA reads TGTGCCATCAGTGCCACCTCCTACGAGCAGTACTTC. It yields the protein CAISATSYEQYF. This rearrangement joins TRBV10-3 to TRBJ2-7; D unclear. With 4 bases removed from V and 0 bases from J, the gap between germline ends came to 4 bases. The CDR3 sequence is 12 residues long. Germline assignment: CDR1 ENHRY and CDR2 SYGVKD.